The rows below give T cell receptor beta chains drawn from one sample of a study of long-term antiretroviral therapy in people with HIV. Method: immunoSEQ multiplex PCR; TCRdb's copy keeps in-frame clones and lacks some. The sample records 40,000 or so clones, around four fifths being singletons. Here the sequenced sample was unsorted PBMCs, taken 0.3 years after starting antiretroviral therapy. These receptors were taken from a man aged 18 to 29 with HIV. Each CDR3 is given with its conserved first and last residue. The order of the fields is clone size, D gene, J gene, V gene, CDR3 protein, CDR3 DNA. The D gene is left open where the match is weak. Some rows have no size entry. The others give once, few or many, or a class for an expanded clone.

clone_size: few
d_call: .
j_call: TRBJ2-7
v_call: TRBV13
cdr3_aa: CASSLAGEDEQYF
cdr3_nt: TGTGCCAGCAGCTTAGCGGGGGAAGACGAGCAGTACTTC

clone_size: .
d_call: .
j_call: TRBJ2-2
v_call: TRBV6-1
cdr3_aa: CASSEFMSWGAGTGELFF
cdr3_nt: TGTGCCAGCAGTGAATTTATGTCCTGGGGCGCGGGCACCGGGGAGCTGTTTTTT

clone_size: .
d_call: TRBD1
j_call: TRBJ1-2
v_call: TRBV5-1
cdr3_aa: CASRTDRGDGYGYTF
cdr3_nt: TGCGCCAGCAGGACTGACAGGGGGGATGGCTATGGCTACACCTTC

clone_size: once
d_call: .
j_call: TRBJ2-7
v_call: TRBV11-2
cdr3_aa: CASRGPNTDLEQYF
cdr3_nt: TGTGCCAGCCGAGGACCTAATACTGACCTCGAGCAGTACTTC

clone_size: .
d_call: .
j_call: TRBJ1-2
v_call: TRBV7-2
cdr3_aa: CASSLVVTAEETF
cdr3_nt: TGTGCCAGCAGCTTAGTGGTGACGGCGGAGGAAACCTTC

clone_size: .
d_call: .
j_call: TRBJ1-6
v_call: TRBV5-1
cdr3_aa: CASSLVTGTYNSPLHF
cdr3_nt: TGCGCCAGCAGCTTGGTAACAGGCACCTATAATTCACCCCTCCACTTT

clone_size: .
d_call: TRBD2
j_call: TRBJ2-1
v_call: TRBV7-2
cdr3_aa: CASSLGGDYNEQFF
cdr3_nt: TGTGCCAGCAGTCTGGGAGGGGACTACAATGAGCAGTTCTTC

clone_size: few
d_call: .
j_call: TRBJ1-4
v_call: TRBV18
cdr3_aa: CASSPGANEKLFF
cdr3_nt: TGTGCCAGCTCACCCGGGGCTAATGAAAAACTGTTTTTT

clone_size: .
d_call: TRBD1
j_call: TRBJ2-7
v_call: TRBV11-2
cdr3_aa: CASSHPDRGAEQYF
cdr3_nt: TGTGCCAGCAGCCACCCGGACAGGGGGGCCGAGCAGTACTTC

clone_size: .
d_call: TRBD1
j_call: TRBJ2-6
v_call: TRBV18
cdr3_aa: CASSRGQGALRGANVLTF
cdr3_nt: TGTGCCAGCTCACGGGGACAGGGGGCACTTCGAGGGGCCAACGTCCTGACTTTC

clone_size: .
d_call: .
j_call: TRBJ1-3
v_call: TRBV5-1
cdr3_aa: CASSTYSGNTIYF
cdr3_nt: TGCGCCAGCAGCACCTACTCTGGAAACACCATATATTTT

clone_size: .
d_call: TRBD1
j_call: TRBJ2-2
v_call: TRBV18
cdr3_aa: CASSPDRDNTGELFF
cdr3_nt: TGTGCCAGCTCACCTGACAGGGATAACACCGGGGAGCTGTTTTTT

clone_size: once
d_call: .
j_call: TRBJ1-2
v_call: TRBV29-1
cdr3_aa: CSVVASYGYTF
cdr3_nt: TGCAGCGTTGTCGCGTCCTATGGCTACACCTTC

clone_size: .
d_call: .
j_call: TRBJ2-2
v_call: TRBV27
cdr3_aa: CASSLKGANTGELFF
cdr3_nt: TGTGCCAGCAGTTTAAAGGGGGCGAACACCGGGGAGCTGTTTTTT

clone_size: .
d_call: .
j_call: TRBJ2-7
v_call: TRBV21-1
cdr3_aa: CASRWGRAYEQYF
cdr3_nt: TGTGCCAGCAGGTGGGGTCGGGCCTACGAGCAGTACTTC

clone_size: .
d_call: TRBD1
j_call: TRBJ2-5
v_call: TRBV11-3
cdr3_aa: CASSPGGAGETQYF
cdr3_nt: TGTGCCAGCAGTCCAGGGGGCGCAGGGGAGACCCAGTACTTC

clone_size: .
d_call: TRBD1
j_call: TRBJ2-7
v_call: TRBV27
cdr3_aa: CASSPARQGSYEQYF
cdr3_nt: TGTGCCAGCAGTCCGGCGAGACAGGGGAGCTACGAGCAGTACTTC

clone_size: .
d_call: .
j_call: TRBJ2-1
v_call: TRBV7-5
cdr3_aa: CARSCGRGEATYNEQFF
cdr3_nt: TGTGCCAGAAGCTGCGGGAGGGGGGAGGCGACCTACAATGAGCAGTTCTTC